This TCR beta chain was observed in a study of T cell responses to AZD1222 COVID-19 vaccine. The overall study: Both about-4-week and about-12-week second-dose recipients were combined. Study-wide results and limits: Dominant CD4 TCR responses targeted spike regions 160-218 and 743-854. White British ancestry dominated among donors, who included more females, and clonal diversity was possibly underestimated. The number of AZD1222 recipients seropositive at baseline was only 5 to 7.

Trimming shortened V by 3 bases and J by 5 bases, and 11 bases separated the two germline ends. This CDR3 has 15 amino acids. Germline V gives CDR1 LNHDA, CDR2 SQIVND (reference sequence). A word on this clone: Its target is unknown.

TCRdb keeps only in-frame clones here, not all; method: immunoSEQ multiplex PCR. The sample lists 150,000 or so clones; 75% to 95% were seen once. The sequence was obtained from an adult in good health. Sequencing was performed on peripheral blood, taken on day 0 of AZD1222 vaccination. This rearrangement joins TRBV19 to TRBJ1-6; D uncertain. The CDR3 protein is CASSISGSHNSPLHF. In DNA, the CDR3 is TGTGCCAGTAGTATCTCAGGTTCTCATAATTCACCCCTCCACTTT. Looking up the rest from reference TRBV19 and TRBJ1-6 gives the full variable domain: DGGITQSPKYLFRKEGQNVTLSCEQNLNHDAMYWYRQDPGQGLRLIYYSQIVNDFQKGDIAEGYSVSREKKESFPLTVTSAQKNPTAFYLCASSISGSHNSPLHFGNGTRLTVT.